The 27 T cell receptor beta chains presented below share a single source sample, sequenced in a study of blood T cell repertoires in COVID-19 (dated by TCRdb to 2020 to 2022). Libraries were prepared through the immunoSEQ multiplex PCR assay. The table comes from immuneACCESS by way of TCRdb, which keeps in-frame sequences with V and J called. Part of the clones is missing from these tables; in studies checked, under half for an unresolved V gene and the rest for unknown reasons. This sample gives 150,000 to 190,000 clones in total; around nine tenths of them show up just once. The ten top clones hold 2.4% of the sample. Sequenced input: peripheral blood. The receptors originated from a woman in her 70s with acute or convalescent COVID-19.

The V call is TRBV6-5, the J call TRBJ1-1, with D uncertain. Trimming took 10 bases from V and 3 from J, leaving 12 bases between them. Germline CDR1 reads MNHEY; CDR2 reads SVGAGI. The CDR3 sequence is 12 residues long. The CDR3 reads CATKRWHTEAFF. The CDR3 region has the DNA TGTGCCACCAAACGATGGCACACTGAAGCTTTCTTT.

The J gene is TRBJ1-4, the V gene TRBV12-5; no clear D. This CDR3 is built from 16 residues. The V end lost 1 base, the J end lost 4 bases, and 13 bases lay between the germline ends. Germline values: CDR1 LGHNT, CDR2 FRNRAP. The CDR3 reads CASGLGSMTGNEKLFF. The CDR3 DNA sequence: TGTGCTAGTGGTTTGGGCTCAATGACGGGTAATGAAAAACTGTTTTTT.

V is TRBV13 and J is TRBJ1-1; D is uncertain. CDR3 length equals 11 residues. Germline V lookup: CDR1 PRHDT, CDR2 FYEKMQ (reference sequence). The ends were cut back, 2 bases at V and 6 bases at J, with 4 bases in the middle. The CDR3 DNA sequence: TGTGCCAGCAGCTTAAGAGCTGAAGCTTTCTTT. Protein sequence: CASSLRAEAFF.

The V call is TRBV15, the J call TRBJ1-4; a possible D gene is TRBD1 (5 bases). The V gene's germline CDR1 is LNHNV and CDR2 YYDKDF (reference sequence). V was clipped by 0 bases and J by 8 bases, with 7 bases between them. The CDR3 is 13 residues long. The CDR3 region is CATSRDAGEKLFF. CDR3 DNA: TGTGCCACCAGCAGAGATGCAGGGGAAAAACTGTTTTTT. The full variable domain, its missing parts supplied by reference TRBV15 and TRBJ1-4, is DAMVIQNPRYQVTQFGKPVTLSCSQTLNHNVMYWYQQKSSQAPKLLFHYYDKDFNNEADTPDNFQSRRPNTSFCFLDIRSPGLGDTAMYLCATSRDAGEKLFFGSGTQLSVL.

The chain carries TRBV19 and TRBJ2-5; 7 positions match TRBD1. The CDR3 contains 13 residues. The V and J ends lost 6 bases and 5 bases, in that order; junction bases with no gene match: 6. Per germline, CDR1 LNHDA and CDR2 SQIVND (reference sequence). The CDR3, as DNA: TGTGCCAGTAGCCCGACAGGGTGGGAGACCCAGTACTTC. The encoded protein is CASSPTGWETQYF.

J is TRBJ1-5 and V is TRBV4-1, with D possibly matching TRBD1 (5 bases). The V end lost 1 base, the J end lost 1 base, and 11 bases lay between the germline ends. The length of the CDR3 is 16 residues. CDR1 and CDR2 from the germline V gene are MGHRA and YSYEKL. CDR3 in amino acids: CASSQVAGMSNQPQHF. The CDR3 DNA is TGCGCCAGCAGCCAAGTGGCAGGGATGAGCAATCAGCCCCAGCATTTT.

The genes are TRBV18 and TRBJ1-6; possibly TRBD1 for D (5 bases). The CDR3 has 14 residues. V dropped 1 base and J dropped 7 bases, with 8 bases sitting between them. In germline, CDR1 is KGHSH, CDR2 LQKENI. The CDR3 here is CASSPQRGNSPLHF. The CDR3 nucleotides are TGTGCCAGCTCACCACAAAGGGGCAATTCACCCCTCCACTTT.

The V and J genes are TRBV7-2 and TRBJ2-1, with TRBD1 as a possible D gene (5 bases). Germline assignment: CDR1 SGHTA and CDR2 FQGNSA. This CDR3 region has 15 residues. V gave up 1 base and J gave up 0 bases, with 7 bases separating them. CDR3 amino acids: CASSLGTFSYNEQFF. The CDR3 DNA sequence: TGTGCCAGCAGCTTAGGGACATTCTCCTACAATGAGCAGTTCTTC.

The V gene is TRBV10-3, the J gene TRBJ2-3; 9 bases agree with TRBD2. CDR3 length equals 16 residues. The V gene's germline CDR1 is ENHRY and CDR2 SYGVKD. With V trimmed by 3 bases and J by 7 bases, 11 bases remained unmatched. The CDR3 is CAISDNLRGGLNTQYF. CDR3 DNA sequence: TGTGCCATCAGTGATAACTTGCGGGGGGGGCTTAATACGCAGTATTTT.

This chain connects TRBV5-8 to TRBJ2-7, with 7 bases fitting TRBD2. Per the germline V gene, CDR1 is SGHTS and CDR2 is YDEGEE. Losses at the gene ends were 7 bases for V and 0 bases for J; bases not matched to a gene: 13. The CDR3 runs to 16 residues. The CDR3 region has the DNA TGTGCCAGCTCCCTAGGTGGGGGGGGAAGCTCCTACGAGCAGTACTTC. Translation gives CASSLGGGGSSYEQYF. The full variable domain, with the rest looked up from reference TRBV5-8 and TRBJ2-7, is EAGVTQSPTHLIKTRGQQATLRCSPISGHTSVYWYQQALGLGLQFLLWYDEGEERNRGNFPPRFSGRQFPNYSSELNVNALELEDSALYLCASSLGGGGSSYEQYFGPGTRLTVT.

This clone has only a few counts. The rearrangement uses TRBV19 and TRBJ1-1; D uncertain. This CDR3 is 13 amino acids long. V was shortened by 6 bases and J by 1 base, with 9 bases between the two germline ends. Germline V gene data show CDR1 as LNHDA and CDR2 as SQIVND (reference sequence). The CDR3 reads CASRTYTNTEAFF. CDR3 coding DNA: TGTGCCAGTAGGACATATACGAACACTGAAGCTTTCTTT.

V gene TRBV5-1 combines with J gene TRBJ1-3; D remains ambiguous. The germline CDR1 and CDR2 sequences are SGHRS and YFSETQ. The CDR3 extends over 14 amino acids. The germline V and J ends were trimmed by 4 bases and 4 bases, with 12 bases remaining between them. DNA of the CDR3: TGCGCCAGCAGCGAAACGAACACGGGAAACACCATATATTTT. Translated, it gives CASSETNTGNTIYF.

The chain links TRBV11-2 to TRBJ2-3; 7 bases line up with TRBD1. The V gene's germline CDR1 is SGHAT and CDR2 FQNNGV. Trimming took 4 bases from V and 2 from J; bases not matched to a gene: 9. The CDR3 covers 16 residues. The CDR3 is CASSSLPGTVTDTQYF. The CDR3 bases are TGTGCCAGCAGCTCACTACCCGGGACAGTCACAGATACGCAGTATTTT. Full variable domain (outside the CDR3, taken from reference TRBV11-2 and TRBJ2-3): EAGVAQSPRYKIIEKRQSVAFWCNPISGHATLYWYQQILGQGPKLLIQFQNNGVVDDSQLPKDRFSAERLKGVDSTLKIQPAKLEDSAVYLCASSSLPGTVTDTQYFGPGTRLTVL.

The chain combines TRBV9 with TRBJ1-1; D ambiguous. Between the trimmed V and J ends, which lost 2 bases and 0 bases, there was a span of 2 bases. Germline values: CDR1 SGDLS, CDR2 YYNGEE. The CDR3 extends over 12 amino acids. This CDR3 reads CASSVVNTEAFF. CDR3 nucleotide sequence: TGTGCCAGCAGCGTCGTGAACACTGAAGCTTTCTTT. Filled out from reference TRBV9 and TRBJ1-1, the complete variable domain reads DSGVTQTPKHLITATGQRVTLRCSPRSGDLSVYWYQQSLDQGLQFLIQYYNGEERAKGNILERFSAQQFPDLHSELNLSSLELGDSALYFCASSVVNTEAFFGQGTRLTVV.

The CDR3 loop is CASSGWTGVNTEAFF. The CDR3 DNA reads TGCGCCAGCAGTGGGTGGACAGGGGTAAACACTGAAGCTTTCTTT. The chain couples TRBV5-1 to TRBJ1-1; 9 bases agree with TRBD1. V lost 5 bases, J lost 2 bases, and 7 bases stayed unmatched. Germline lookup yields CDR1 SGHRS and CDR2 YFSETQ. This CDR3 region has 15 residues.

Here the CDR3 reads CAISESGGAGQFF. The CDR3 DNA reads as TGTGCCATCAGTGAATCGGGGGGGGCTGGGCAGTTCTTC. The chain couples TRBV10-3 to TRBJ2-1; 8 nucleotides align to TRBD2. CDR1 is ENHRY, CDR2 SYGVKD, per germline. Losses at the gene ends were 3 bases for V and 12 bases for J; bases not matched to a gene: 7. The length of the CDR3 is 13 residues.

CDR3 residues: CASNPSSGNTIYF. CDR3 nucleotides: TGTGCCAGCAATCCCTCCTCTGGAAACACCATATATTTT. The chain uses TRBV3-1 (or the pseudogene TRBV3-2) and TRBJ1-3, with no clear D. V shed 7 bases and J shed 0 bases, with 7 bases lying between them. The CDR3 consists of 13 residues. Germline V CDR1 and CDR2: LGHDT, YNNKEL (reference sequence).

A few counts support this clone. The chain is built from TRBV29-1 and TRBJ1-1; D may be TRBD1 (5 bases). Trimming took off 6 bases at V and 0 bases at J, with 11 bases between the two ends. The CDR3 is made up of 13 amino acids. Germline values: CDR1 SQVTM, CDR2 ANQGSEA. In DNA form, the CDR3 reads TGCAGCGTAAGGGGCTATCTGAACACTGAAGCTTTCTTT. As protein: CSVRGYLNTEAFF. The full variable domain, completed using reference TRBV29-1 and TRBJ1-1, is SAVISQKPSRDICQRGTSLTIQCQVDSQVTMMFWYRQQPGQSLTLIATANQGSEATYESGFVIDKFPISRPNLTFSTLTVSNMSPEDSSIYLCSVRGYLNTEAFFGQGTRLTVV.

This clone appeared once. J is TRBJ1-3 and V is TRBV2, with 8 bases that match TRBD1. Germline CDR1 SNHLY, CDR2 FYNNEI. The V segment lost 6 bases and the J segment 4 bases; nucleotides outside the gene matches: 11. The CDR3 consists of 16 residues. DNA of the CDR3: TGTGCCAGCAGAAGGGACAGGAGTCTTAGGGGAAACACCATATATTTT. This encodes CASRRDRSLRGNTIYF.

This chain's CDR3 is CASSLGASNSPLHF. The CDR3 nucleotides read TGTGCCAGCAGCTTGGGGGCAAGCAATTCACCCCTCCACTTT. V and J are TRBV5-6 and TRBJ1-6; no clear D gene. The CDR3 has 14 residues. V dropped 0 bases and J dropped 7 bases, with 8 bases sitting between them. Germline CDR1 reads SGHDT; CDR2 reads YYEEEE.

This chain connects TRBV14 to TRBJ2-5; 15 nucleotides agree with TRBD2. Germline V gene data show CDR1 as SGHDN and CDR2 as FVKESK. J gave up 0 bases and V 3 bases, and 8 bases lay outside the gene matches. CDR3 length equals 19 residues. The chain's CDR3 is CASSHVIGLAGGYQETQYF. The CDR3 DNA follows: TGTGCCAGCAGCCACGTTATAGGACTAGCGGGGGGGTACCAAGAGACCCAGTACTTC.

This clone was recorded once. The chain joins TRBV7-9 to TRBJ2-7; D is unresolved. Germline V lookup: CDR1 SEHNR, CDR2 FQNEAQ (reference sequence). V lost 2 bases and J 5 bases, leaving 19 bases between the germline ends. CDR3 length equals 16 residues. CDR3: CASSLSRVSDRHEQYF. The CDR3 DNA reads TGTGCCAGCAGCTTAAGTCGGGTCAGTGACCGCCACGAGCAGTACTTC. The whole variable domain, remainder taken from reference TRBV7-9 and TRBJ2-7, is DTGVSQNPRHKITKRGQNVTFRCDPISEHNRLYWYRQTLGQGPEFLTYFQNEAQLEKSRLLSDRFSAERPKGSFSTLEIQRTEQGDSAMYLCASSLSRVSDRHEQYFGPGTRLTVT.

The genes are TRBV10-3 and TRBJ2-7; perhaps TRBD2 as D (6 bases). Germline CDR1 reads ENHRY; CDR2 reads SYGVKD. The CDR3 contains 14 residues. Trimming took 6 bases from V and 0 from J, leaving 12 bases between them. The CDR3 bases are TGTGCCATCAGGGGCGGGGCCTACTCCTACGAGCAGTACTTC. It is translated as CAIRGGAYSYEQYF.

The chain joins TRBV5-1 to TRBJ1-6; D is unresolved. Trimming pared 1 base from V and 8 bases from J, leaving 10 bases between. Germline V lookup: CDR1 SGHRS, CDR2 YFSETQ. The CDR3 loop spans 14 amino acids. This CDR3 is CASSLPFEDSPLHF. The CDR3 DNA sequence: TGCGCCAGCAGCTTGCCGTTCGAGGATTCACCCCTCCACTTT.

This chain uses TRBV20-1 with TRBJ2-7; weak D call: TRBD1 (5 bases). Trimming pared 8 bases from V and 7 bases from J, leaving 15 bases between. The germline gives CDR1 DFQATT, CDR2 SNEGSKA (reference sequence). The CDR3 is 11 residues long. The CDR3 region has the DNA TGCAGTTCTCGCCCCAGGGAAGAGCAGTACGTC. Translated: CSSRPREEQYV.

This chain uses TRBV4-2 with TRBJ1-6, with 8 bases matching TRBD1. V was pared by 0 bases and J by 6 bases, with 7 bases of the junction left unmatched. Germline V gene data show CDR1 as LGHNA and CDR2 as YNFKEQ. CDR3 size: 17 residues. The DNA of the CDR3 is TGTGCCAGCAGCCAAGATTCCACGGGACAGGTTAATTCACCCCTCCACTTT. Translating gives CASSQDSTGQVNSPLHF.

The chain combines TRBV18 with TRBJ1-6, with 8 nucleotides matching TRBD1. The V gene's germline CDR1 is KGHSH and CDR2 LQKENI. This CDR3 is built from 16 residues. The ends lost 3 bases at V and 6 bases at J; junction bases unmatched: 7. The CDR3 sequence: CASSPSGQGSNSPLHF. The CDR3 bases are TGTGCCAGCTCACCTTCAGGACAGGGTAGTAATTCACCCCTCCACTTT.